This T cell receptor beta chain was identified in a study of blood T cell repertoires in COVID-19. Libraries were prepared by immunoSEQ multiplex PCR; TCRdb keeps only in-frame clonotypes and omits some of them. The data show roughly 72,000 clones, about four fifths seen once. Germline V gene lookup returns CDR1 SQVTM and CDR2 ANQGSEA. Trimming cost V 4 bases and J 3 bases; bases outside gene matches: 13. CDR3 length equals 16 residues. The chain combines TRBV29-1 with TRBJ1-1; 8 nucleotides match TRBD1. This TCR came from an elderly woman with active or convalescent COVID-19. Sequencing was carried out using peripheral blood. CDR3 sequence (DNA): TGCAGCGTTGTGGATGGGGGCAGGGGGCTAGACACTGAAGCTTTCTTT. Translating it yields CSVVDGGRGLDTEAFF.